This TCR beta chain was sequenced during a study of T cells after yellow fever vaccination. Study-level points and caveats: FACS-sorted repertoires could contain abundant clonotypes contaminating from the bulk population.

Germline-derived CDR1 and CDR2 are MNHEY and SVGEGT. The CDR3 loop spans 13 amino acids. V was shortened by 4 bases and J by 9 bases, with 15 bases between the two germline ends. TCRdb used MiXCR to reprocess the 5' RACE reads, holding one entry per CDR3 protein. The sample lists about 170,000 distinct CDR3 sequences; approximately 11% were seen once. Of note for this clonotype: Its target is not known.

This clonotype was obtained from a man aged 18-30 years who received the YFV17D yellow fever vaccine. The source was CD8+ T cells sorted from PBMCs, collected 15 days after the yellow fever booster vaccination. This chain connects TRBV6-2 or TRBV6-3 to TRBJ1-2; D possibly corresponds to TRBD1 (6 bases). The CDR3 protein is CASSSGHLKSYTF. The CDR3 DNA follows: TGTGCCAGCAGTTCGGGACACCTTAAAAGCTACACCTTC.